This T cell receptor (beta chain) was captured in a study of response to subunit inactivated influenza vaccine. TCRdb re-derived calls from the RT-PCR reads in MiXCR, one entry per CDR3 protein. The data show around 540,000 distinct CDR3 sequences, over 9.5% seen once. General study findings and limits: Each seasonal influenza vaccination recruits few new T cells, the authors suggested.

The germline gives CDR1 SGHTA, CDR2 FQGNSA. This CDR3 has 15 residues. V lost 0 bases and J 5 bases, leaving 13 bases between the germline ends. There are a few counts of this clonotype. What it recognizes is unknown. This TCR derives from a man aged 50-59 years who received an inactivated influenza vaccine. The material was PBMCs from blood, obtained on the day of vaccination. The chain recombines TRBV7-2 with TRBJ2-5; D may correspond to TRBD1 or TRBD2 (5 bases each). CDR3: CASSLAGRPVETQYF. Here the CDR3 DNA reads TGTGCCAGCAGCTTAGCGGGACGGCCCGTGGAGACCCAGTACTTC.